Listed here are 25 T cell receptor beta chains from one sample, sequenced in a study of blood T cell repertoires in COVID-19. Some clones are missing from TCRdb's copy, which holds only in-frame ones; the method was immunoSEQ multiplex PCR. The sample includes about 89,000 clones, roughly 80% of them seen just once. Material: peripheral blood. All receptors derive from a woman older than 75 with acute or convalescent COVID-19.

This rearrangement joins TRBV7-2 to TRBJ1-3; TRBD1 aligns across 8 bases. J was trimmed by 3 bases and V by 4 bases; bases with no gene match: 2. CDR1 and CDR2 (germline): SGHTA, FQGNSA. This CDR3 comprises 14 residues. CDR3 protein: CASSSGTGGNTIYF. In DNA, the CDR3 is TGTGCCAGCAGCTCAGGGACAGGTGGAAACACCATATATTTT. Filled out from reference TRBV7-2 and TRBJ1-3, the complete variable domain reads GAGVSQSPSNKVTEKGKDVELRCDPISGHTALYWYRQSLGQGLEFLIYFQGNSAPDKSGLPSDRFSAERTGGSVSTLTIQRTQQEDSAVYLCASSSGTGGNTIYFGEGSWLTVV.

The rearrangement links TRBV9 to TRBJ1-6; maybe TRBD1 (5 bases). Germline-derived CDR1 and CDR2 are SGDLS and YYNGEE. V was shortened by 0 bases and J by 4 bases, with 17 bases between the two germline ends. The CDR3 loop spans 18 amino acids. The CDR3 reads CASSVGGEVQAYNSPLHF. DNA of the CDR3: TGTGCCAGCAGCGTAGGGGGCGAGGTCCAAGCTTATAATTCACCCCTCCACTTT. Full variable domain (missing parts from reference TRBV9 and TRBJ1-6): DSGVTQTPKHLITATGQRVTLRCSPRSGDLSVYWYQQSLDQGLQFLIQYYNGEERAKGNILERFSAQQFPDLHSELNLSSLELGDSALYFCASSVGGEVQAYNSPLHFGNGTRLTVT.

V and J are TRBV10-2 and TRBJ2-2; TRBD2 agrees at 10 bases. The V gene's germline CDR1 is WSHSY and CDR2 SAAADI. This CDR3 spans 15 amino acids. The junction had 4 bases not matched to a gene; V was cut back by 5 bases and J by 4 bases. In nucleotides, the CDR3 is TGCGCCAGCAGTAGAATAGCGGGAGGCACCGGGGAGCTGTTTTTT. It is translated as CASSRIAGGTGELFF.

The V and J genes are TRBV7-6 and TRBJ2-2, with D possibly matching TRBD2 (6 bases). The germline gives CDR1 SGHVS, CDR2 FNYEAQ. The CDR3 contains 15 residues. Trimming shortened V by 2 bases and J by 5 bases, and 12 bases separated the two germline ends. The CDR3 DNA reads TGTGCCAGCAGCTTAACCTTTGGGGGGACCGGGGAGCTGTTTTTT. It yields the protein CASSLTFGGTGELFF. The full variable domain, with the rest looked up from reference TRBV7-6 and TRBJ2-2, is GAGVSQSPRYKVTKRGQDVALRCDPISGHVSLYWYRQALGQGPEFLTYFNYEAQQDKSGLPNDRFSAERPEGSISTLTIQRTEQRDSAMYRCASSLTFGGTGELFFGEGSRLTVL.

The V and J genes are TRBV5-1 and TRBJ2-3; maybe TRBD2 (5 bases). CDR1 is SGHRS, CDR2 YFSETQ, per germline. The CDR3 is made up of 13 amino acids. Trimming took 4 bases from V and 6 from J, leaving 12 bases between them. The DNA of the CDR3 is TGCGCCAGCAGCACAATGCCTAGCGATACGCAGTATTTT. The encoded protein is CASSTMPSDTQYF. Using reference TRBV5-1 and TRBJ2-3 for the parts outside the CDR3, the full variable domain is KAGVTQTPRYLIKTRGQQVTLSCSPISGHRSVSWYQQTPGQGLQFLFEYFSETQRNKGNFPGRFSGRQFSNSRSEMNVSTLELGDSALYLCASSTMPSDTQYFGPGTRLTVL.

The table lists this clone with a few counts. The chain links TRBV2 to TRBJ2-7; D might be TRBD2 (5 bases). Germline V gene lookup returns CDR1 SNHLY and CDR2 FYNNEI. V was pared by 4 bases and J by 9 bases, with 19 bases between. There are 14 residues in the CDR3. CDR3 DNA: TGTGCCAGCAGTGTCCGGGAAGCCAATCCCGGGCAGTACTTC. Residues: CASSVREANPGQYF.

This clone was picked up a small number of times. This chain uses TRBV27 with TRBJ2-7; weak D call: TRBD2 (6 bases). The V gene's germline CDR1 is MNHEY and CDR2 SMNVEV (reference sequence). The CDR3 is made up of 13 amino acids. Trimming cost V 1 base and J 6 bases, with 10 bases left between them. The CDR3 DNA reads TGTGCCAGCAGTTTATTCTGGGGGGTCGAGCAGTACTTC. Its translation: CASSLFWGVEQYF.

The chain couples TRBV9 to TRBJ2-7, with 13 bases aligning to TRBD2. In germline, CDR1 is SGDLS, CDR2 YYNGEE. The trim removed 3 bases at V and 2 bases at J, leaving 11 bases unmatched. The CDR3 is made up of 18 amino acids. CDR3 nucleotides: TGTGCCAGCAGCGCGGGACTAGCGGGGACCTCAGGGACCTACGAGCAGTACTTC. Translation: CASSAGLAGTSGTYEQYF.

CDR3 sequence reads: CASASGGAETQYF. DNA of the CDR3: TGTGCCAGCGCTAGCGGGGGGGCAGAGACCCAGTACTTC. The gene calls are TRBV7-9 and TRBJ2-5; TRBD2 aligns across 12 bases. This CDR3 has 13 amino acids. Germline V gene sequence: CDR1 SEHNR, CDR2 FQNEAQ (reference sequence). V was pared by 8 bases and J by 4 bases, with 2 bases of the junction left unmatched.

The chain links TRBV27 to TRBJ2-7; TRBD2 aligns across 13 bases. CDR1 is MNHEY, CDR2 SMNVEV, per germline (reference sequence). Losses at the gene ends were 1 base for V and 7 bases for J; bases not matched to a gene: 7. This CDR3 spans 16 amino acids. As DNA, the CDR3 is TGTGCCAGCAGTTTATGGACTAGCGGGAGAGTAAGGGAGCAGTACTTC. It specifies CASSLWTSGRVREQYF.

V is TRBV30 and J is TRBJ2-3; no reliable D call. V lost 0 bases and J lost 3, with 4 bases in between. CDR1 is GTSNPN and CDR2 is SVGIG in the germline V gene (reference sequence). The CDR3 is 12 amino acids. This chain's CDR3 is CAWSVVTDTQYF. CDR3 nucleotide sequence: TGTGCCTGGAGTGTCGTAACAGATACGCAGTATTTT. Filled out from reference TRBV30 and TRBJ2-3, the complete variable domain reads SQTIHQWPATLVQPVGSPLSLECTVEGTSNPNLYWYRQAAGRGLQLLFYSVGIGQISSEVPQNLSASRPQDRQFILSSKKLLLSDSGFYLCAWSVVTDTQYFGPGTRLTVL.

The CDR3 DNA sequence: TGTGCCAGCAGTGAAAGGGGGAACACTGAAGCTTTCTTT. Amino acids: CASSERGNTEAFF. V usage is TRBV25-1 and J usage is TRBJ1-1, with TRBD1 as a possible D gene (5 bases). Germline V CDR1 and CDR2: MGHDK, SYGVNS. This CDR3 has 13 residues. Trimming left V 2 bases short and J 1 base short, with 5 bases between.

The chain couples TRBV27 to TRBJ2-7; 10 nucleotides line up with TRBD2. V lost 6 bases to trimming and J lost 0 bases; unmatched junction nucleotides: 8. The CDR3 is made up of 16 amino acids. Germline lookup yields CDR1 MNHEY and CDR2 SMNVEV (reference sequence). CDR3 sequence: CASSRGLAGDSYEQYF. CDR3 coding DNA: TGTGCCAGCAGCCGGGGTCTAGCGGGGGACTCCTACGAGCAGTACTTC.

The gene calls are TRBV18 and TRBJ2-1, with TRBD2 matching 8 bases. The CDR3 sequence is 15 residues long. The germline V gene has CDR1 KGHSH and CDR2 LQKENI. V was pared by 0 bases and J by 3 bases, with 1 base of the junction left unmatched. The CDR3 here is CASSPPGLGYNEQFF. The CDR3, as DNA: TGTGCCAGCTCACCACCGGGACTAGGCTACAATGAGCAGTTCTTC.

This chain joins TRBV30 and TRBJ2-5; 11 bases fit TRBD2. The CDR3 has 15 residues. Germline-derived CDR1 and CDR2 are GTSNPN and SVGIG (reference sequence). Trimming took 2 bases from V and 5 from J; bases not matched to a gene: 7. The CDR3 coding sequence is TGTGCCTGGAGTATACAGACTAGCGGGGTCGAGACCCAGTACTTC. This codes for CAWSIQTSGVETQYF.

J is TRBJ2-1 and V is TRBV6-5; D may be TRBD2 (6 bases). The CDR3 consists of 15 residues. Germline V gene sequence: CDR1 MNHEY, CDR2 SVGAGI. V lost 2 bases to trimming and J lost 4 bases, with 12 bases between them. CDR3 region: CASSYNGGGYNEQFF. Here the CDR3 DNA reads TGTGCCAGCAGTTACAACGGGGGAGGATACAATGAGCAGTTCTTC.

This clone was recorded once. The chain uses TRBV6-5 and TRBJ1-5; TRBD1 is a possible D gene (5 bases). The CDR3 consists of 15 residues. V was clipped by 6 bases and J by 2 bases, with 14 bases between them. Germline values: CDR1 MNHEY, CDR2 SVGAGI. DNA of the CDR3: TGTGCCAGCAGAAAGACAGCCCTGGGCAATCAGCCCCAGCATTTT. Its protein product is CASRKTALGNQPQHF.

This sequence joins TRBV18 and TRBJ1-2, with 9 bases matching TRBD1. Trimming cost V 3 bases and J 0 bases; bases outside gene matches: 8. The CDR3 sequence is 17 residues long. Germline V lookup: CDR1 KGHSH, CDR2 LQKENI. The chain's CDR3 is CASSPRTGDLANYGYTF. Here the CDR3 DNA reads TGTGCCAGCTCACCTCGGACAGGGGACCTTGCTAACTATGGCTACACCTTC.

There are a few counts of this clone. The J gene is TRBJ1-4, the V gene TRBV3-1 (or the pseudogene TRBV3-2); D possibly corresponds to TRBD1 (5 bases). Germline V gives CDR1 LGHDT, CDR2 YNNKEL (reference sequence). V gave up 0 bases and J gave up 8 bases, with 16 bases separating them. The CDR3 consists of 16 residues. CDR3 loop: CASSQEEGGVKEKLFF. For the CDR3, the DNA is TGTGCCAGCAGCCAAGAGGAAGGAGGGGTAAAAGAAAAACTGTTTTTT.

This sequence joins TRBV27 and TRBJ1-5, with D possibly matching TRBD1 (5 bases). Trimming pared 3 bases from V and 3 bases from J, leaving 9 bases between. This CDR3 region has 14 residues. Per the germline V gene, CDR1 is MNHEY and CDR2 is SMNVEV (reference sequence). For the CDR3, the DNA is TGTGCCAGCAGTTTTTCAGGGTTCAATCAGCCCCAGCATTTT. Translating gives CASSFSGFNQPQHF.

The chain recombines TRBV4-2 with TRBJ2-7; TRBD1 aligns across 10 bases. Germline-derived CDR1 and CDR2 are LGHNA and YNFKEQ. V trimming: 8 bases; J trimming: 4 bases; junction bases outside the gene matches: 8. The CDR3 covers 14 residues. CDR3 in DNA: TGTGCCAGCTCTAGACAGGGGGCTTCGTACGAGCAGTACTTC. Its translation: CASSRQGASYEQYF.

The chain has TRBV25-1 and TRBJ1-1; perhaps TRBD1 as D (6 bases). This CDR3 is built from 14 residues. Looked up from germline, CDR1 is MGHDK and CDR2 is SYGVNS. V shed 1 base and J shed 4 bases, with 10 bases lying between them. This CDR3 reads CASSESGVGTEAFF. DNA for the CDR3: TGTGCCAGCAGTGAATCAGGGGTAGGCACTGAAGCTTTCTTT.

The rearrangement links TRBV5-1 to TRBJ2-5; 10 bases align to TRBD2. Germline loops: CDR1 SGHRS, CDR2 YFSETQ. The CDR3 spans 15 residues. V shed 4 bases and J 5 bases; nucleotides not matched to a gene: 8. The CDR3 sequence is CASSPERGGRETQYF. DNA of the CDR3: TGCGCCAGCAGCCCCGAGCGGGGGGGCCGCGAGACCCAGTACTTC.

The rearrangement uses TRBV3-1 (or the pseudogene TRBV3-2) and TRBJ2-1; no clear D. Trimming took off 0 bases at V and 0 bases at J, with 9 bases between the two ends. The length of the CDR3 is 16 residues. CDR1 LGHDT and CDR2 YNNKEL come from the germline V gene (reference sequence). The DNA of the CDR3 is TGTGCCAGCAGCCAAGAGCGAAGGAGCTCCTACAATGAGCAGTTCTTC. This translates into CASSQERRSSYNEQFF.

This clone has more than one count but fewer than ten. The chain has TRBV2 and TRBJ2-5; D remains ambiguous. Germline CDR1 is SNHLY and CDR2 is FYNNEI. Trimming took 5 bases from V and 2 from J, leaving 6 bases between them. The CDR3 is made up of 12 amino acids. This CDR3 is CASSLLQETQYF. Here the CDR3 DNA reads TGTGCCAGCAGTCTCCTACAAGAGACCCAGTACTTC.